Each of the 9 T cell receptor beta chains below was sequenced from the same sample in a study of lymphopenia after photon versus proton radiotherapy. Repertoires were generated with immunoSEQ multiplex PCR, while TCRdb's copy carries only in-frame clones and drops some. This sample carries more than 70,000 clones, around 83% of them seen once, and the ten largest clones take over 1.1%. Sequenced material: peripheral blood, taken from a patient treated with proton-based radiotherapy. Receptors originate from a man in his 60s with pancreatic cancer.

The chain employs TRBV19 and TRBJ1-5, with D possibly matching TRBD1 (6 bases). CDR1 is LNHDA and CDR2 is SQIVND in the germline V gene (reference sequence). The V end lost 3 bases, the J end lost 2 bases, and 11 bases lay between the germline ends. The CDR3 is 15 amino acids. The CDR3 is CASSIRGAGNQPQHF. As DNA, the CDR3 is TGTGCCAGTAGTATTCGGGGGGCAGGCAATCAGCCCCAGCATTTT.

This chain joins TRBV6-5 and TRBJ2-6, with D tentatively TRBD1 (6 bases). Between the trimmed V and J ends, which lost 5 bases and 0 bases, there was a span of 8 bases. Germline values: CDR1 MNHEY, CDR2 SVGAGI. The CDR3 totals 15 residues. The CDR3 protein is CASSQGSSGANVLTF. The CDR3 nucleotides read TGTGCCAGCAGTCAGGGGTCCTCTGGGGCCAACGTCCTGACTTTC.

V and J are TRBV28 and TRBJ2-3; 8 nucleotides align to TRBD2. The germline CDR1 and CDR2 sequences are MDHEN and SYDVKM. V shed 4 bases, J shed 5 bases, and the junction held 5 bases outside the gene matches. There are 14 residues in the CDR3. CDR3 bases: TGTGCCAGCAGTTCCCCCGGGGGGGAAGATACGCAGTATTTT. This codes for CASSSPGGEDTQYF.

The chain joins TRBV6-1 to TRBJ2-5; the D gene is possibly TRBD1 (5 bases). Germline-derived CDR1 and CDR2 are MNHNS and SASEGT. V dropped 2 bases and J dropped 1 base, with 11 bases sitting between them. The CDR3 is made up of 15 amino acids. CDR3 in amino acids: CASSELWGSQETQYF. The CDR3 region has the DNA TGTGCCAGCAGTGAACTGTGGGGCAGCCAAGAGACCCAGTACTTC.

The chain is built from TRBV13 and TRBJ2-7; D is tentatively TRBD1 or TRBD2 (7 bases each). The CDR3 is made up of 17 amino acids. V dropped 7 bases and J dropped 3 bases, with 25 bases sitting between them. From germline, CDR1 is PRHDT and CDR2 FYEKMQ (reference sequence). This CDR3 is CASTIGGRGQTIYEQYF. For the CDR3, the DNA is TGTGCCAGCACCATTGGGGGGAGGGGGCAGACAATCTACGAGCAGTACTTC.

Comments on this clone: At one end the junction does not follow the germline gene, possibly because of a read error. The rearrangement joins TRBV7-7 to TRBJ2-1, with 11 bases lining up with TRBD2. The germline V gene has CDR1 SSHAT and CDR2 FNYEAQ (reference sequence). The CDR3 is 15 amino acids. CDR3: CASSKGLAVYNEQFF. Here the CDR3 DNA reads TGTGCTAGCAGCAAGGGACTAGCGGTTTACAATGAGCAGTTCTTC.

This chain connects TRBV4-2 to TRBJ2-4, with a possible D match to TRBD2 (6 bases). Trimming took 3 bases from V and 3 from J, leaving 15 bases between them. The CDR3 is made up of 16 amino acids. Looked up from germline, CDR1 is LGHNA and CDR2 is YNFKEQ. The DNA for the CDR3 is TGTGCCAGCAGCCAGGACCCGGGGGTCGGCAAAAACATTCAGTACTTC. Translated, it gives CASSQDPGVGKNIQYF.

The rearrangement joins TRBV27 to TRBJ2-1; D is uncertain. The CDR3 has 13 amino acids. The V gene's germline CDR1 is MNHEY and CDR2 SMNVEV (reference sequence). The V end lost 5 bases, the J end lost 0 bases, and 5 bases lay between the germline ends. The CDR3 reads CASSLSSYNEQFF. The CDR3, as DNA: TGTGCCAGCAGTCTAAGCTCCTACAATGAGCAGTTCTTC.

The chain has TRBV11-2 and TRBJ2-1; 14 bases line up with TRBD2. The CDR3 is made up of 16 amino acids. J gave up 14 bases and V 5 bases, and 14 bases lay outside the gene matches. The germline CDR1 and CDR2 sequences are SGHAT and FQNNGV. CDR3 DNA sequence: TGTGCCAGCAGCCTGACCTCCGGGACTAGCGGGAGTGTTAAGTTCTTC. This codes for CASSLTSGTSGSVKFF.